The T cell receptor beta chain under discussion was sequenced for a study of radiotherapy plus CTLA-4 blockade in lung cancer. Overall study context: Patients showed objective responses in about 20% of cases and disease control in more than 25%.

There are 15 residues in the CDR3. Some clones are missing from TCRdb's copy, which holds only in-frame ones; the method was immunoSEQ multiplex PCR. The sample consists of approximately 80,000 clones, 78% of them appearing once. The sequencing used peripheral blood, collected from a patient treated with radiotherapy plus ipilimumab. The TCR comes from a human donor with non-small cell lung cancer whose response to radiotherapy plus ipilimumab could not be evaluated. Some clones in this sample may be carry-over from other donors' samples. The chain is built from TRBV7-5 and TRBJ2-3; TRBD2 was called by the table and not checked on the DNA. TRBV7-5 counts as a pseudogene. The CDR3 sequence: CARSRRGGPTDTQYF. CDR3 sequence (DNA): TGTGCCAGAAGCAGGAGGGGGGGCCCCACAGATACGCAGTATTTT.